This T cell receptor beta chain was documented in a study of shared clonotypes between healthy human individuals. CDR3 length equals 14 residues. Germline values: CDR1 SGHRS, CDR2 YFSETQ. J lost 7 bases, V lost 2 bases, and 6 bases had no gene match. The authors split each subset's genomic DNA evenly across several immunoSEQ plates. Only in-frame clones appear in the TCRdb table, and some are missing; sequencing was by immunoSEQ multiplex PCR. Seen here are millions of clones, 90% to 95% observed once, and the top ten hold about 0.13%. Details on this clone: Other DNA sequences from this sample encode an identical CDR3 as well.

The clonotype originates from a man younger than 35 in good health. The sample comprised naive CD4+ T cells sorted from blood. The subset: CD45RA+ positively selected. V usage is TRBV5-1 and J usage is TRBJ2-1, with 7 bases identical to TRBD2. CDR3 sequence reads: CASSLGGSGNEQFF. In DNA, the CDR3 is TGCGCCAGCAGCTTAGGCGGGAGTGGGAATGAGCAGTTCTTC.